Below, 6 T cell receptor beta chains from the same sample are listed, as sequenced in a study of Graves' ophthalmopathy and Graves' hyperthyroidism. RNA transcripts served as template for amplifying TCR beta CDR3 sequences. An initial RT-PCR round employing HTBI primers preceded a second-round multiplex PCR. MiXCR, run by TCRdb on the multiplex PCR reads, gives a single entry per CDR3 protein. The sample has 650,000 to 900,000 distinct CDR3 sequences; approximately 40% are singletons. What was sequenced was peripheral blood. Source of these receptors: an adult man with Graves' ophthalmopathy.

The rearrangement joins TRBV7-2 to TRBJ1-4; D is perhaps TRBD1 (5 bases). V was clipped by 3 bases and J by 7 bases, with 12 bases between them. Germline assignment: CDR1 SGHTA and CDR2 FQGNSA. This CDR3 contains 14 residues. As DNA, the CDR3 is TGTGCCAGCAGCTTCAGGGAATGGAGTGAAAAACTGTTTTTT. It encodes CASSFREWSEKLFF. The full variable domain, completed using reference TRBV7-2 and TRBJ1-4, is GAGVSQSPSNKVTEKGKDVELRCDPISGHTALYWYRQSLGQGLEFLIYFQGNSAPDKSGLPSDRFSAERTGGSVSTLTIQRTQQEDSAVYLCASSFREWSEKLFFGSGTQLSVL.

DNA of the CDR3: TGCAGCGTTGAGAGACAGGGAACAGAGACCCAGTACTTC. Translating gives CSVERQGTETQYF. V and J are TRBV29-1 and TRBJ2-5; 7 bases match TRBD1. Unmatched junction bases numbered 5, after V lost 3 bases and J lost 4 bases. The CDR3 totals 13 residues. CDR1 and CDR2 (germline): SQVTM, ANQGSEA.

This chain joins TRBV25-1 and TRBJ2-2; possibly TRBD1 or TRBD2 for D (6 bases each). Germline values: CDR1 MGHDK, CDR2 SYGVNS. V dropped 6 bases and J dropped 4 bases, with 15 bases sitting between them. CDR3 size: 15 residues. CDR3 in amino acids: CASSPGGPGTGELFF. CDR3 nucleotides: TGTGCCAGCAGCCCCGGGGGCCCGGGCACCGGGGAGCTGTTTTTT.

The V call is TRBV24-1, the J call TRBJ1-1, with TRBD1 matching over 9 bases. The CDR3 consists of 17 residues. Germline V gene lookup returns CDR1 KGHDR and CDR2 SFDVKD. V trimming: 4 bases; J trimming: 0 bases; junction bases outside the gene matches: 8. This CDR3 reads CATSDPGTGRVNTEAFF. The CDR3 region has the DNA TGTGCCACCAGTGACCCAGGGACAGGGCGGGTGAACACTGAAGCTTTCTTT.

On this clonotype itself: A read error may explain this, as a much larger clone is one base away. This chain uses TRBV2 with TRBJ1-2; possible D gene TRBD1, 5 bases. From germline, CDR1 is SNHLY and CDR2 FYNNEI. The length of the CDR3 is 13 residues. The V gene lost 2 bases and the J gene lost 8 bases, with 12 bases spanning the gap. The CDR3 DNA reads TGTGCCAGCAGTGAACCCGGAGGGGTAGGCTACACCTTC. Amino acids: CASSEPGGVGYTF. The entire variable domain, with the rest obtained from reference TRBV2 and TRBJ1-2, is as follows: EPEVTQTPSHQVTQMGQEVILRCVPISNHLYFYWYRQILGQKVEFLVSFYNNEISEKSEIFDDQFSVERPDGSNFTLKIRSTKLEDSAMYFCASSEPGGVGYTFGSGTRLTVV.

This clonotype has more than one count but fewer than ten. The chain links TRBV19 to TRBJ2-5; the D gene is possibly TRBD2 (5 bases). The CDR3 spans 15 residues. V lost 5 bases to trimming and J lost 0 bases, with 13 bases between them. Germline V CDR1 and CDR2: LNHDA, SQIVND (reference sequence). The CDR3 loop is CASSGGGVYQETQYF. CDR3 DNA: TGTGCCAGTAGTGGAGGAGGAGTATACCAAGAGACCCAGTACTTC. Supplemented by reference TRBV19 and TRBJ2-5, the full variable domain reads DGGITQSPKYLFRKEGQNVTLSCEQNLNHDAMYWYRQDPGQGLRLIYYSQIVNDFQKGDIAEGYSVSREKKESFPLTVTSAQKNPTAFYLCASSGGGVYQETQYFGPGTRLLVL.